This T cell receptor beta chain was retrieved from a study of cytomegalovirus exposure and HLA in healthy donors. Study outcomes and limitations: The study designated roughly 150 TCR beta chains cytomegalovirus-associated.

Note on this clone: Its antigen is currently unknown.

With 60 Vbeta and 13 Jbeta primers, the PCR was carried out. Data came from immunoSEQ multiplex PCR; TCRdb stores just in-frame clones and leaves some out. Of approximately 160,000 clones listed, about 75% are singletons. J was trimmed by 13 bases and V by 3 bases; bases with no gene match: 13. The length of the CDR3 is 15 residues. In germline, CDR1 is SGHNT, CDR2 YENEEA. The chain recombines TRBV11-3 with TRBJ1-2; 11 bases match TRBD1. The TCR originated in a man between 18 and 35 years old in good health and CMV-seropositive. The sequencing sample was made of PBMCs. CDR3 DNA: TGTGCCAGCAGCTTCCCCCCCGGGACAGGGGGACCCGGCACCTTC. This encodes CASSFPPGTGGPGTF.